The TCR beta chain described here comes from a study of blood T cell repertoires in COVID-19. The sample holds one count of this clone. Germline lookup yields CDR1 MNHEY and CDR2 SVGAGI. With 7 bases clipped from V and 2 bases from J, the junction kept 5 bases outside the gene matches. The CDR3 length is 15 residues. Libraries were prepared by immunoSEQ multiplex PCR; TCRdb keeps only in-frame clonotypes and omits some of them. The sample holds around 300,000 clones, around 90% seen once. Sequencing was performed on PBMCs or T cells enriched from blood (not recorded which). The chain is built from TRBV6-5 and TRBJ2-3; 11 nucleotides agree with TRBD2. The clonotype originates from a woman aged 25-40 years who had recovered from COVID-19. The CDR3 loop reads CASTGTSGFTDTQYF. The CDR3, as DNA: TGTGCCAGCACAGGGACTAGCGGATTCACAGATACGCAGTATTTT.